This T cell receptor beta chain was captured in a study of vaccination effects on CD4 cells after COVID-19 (dated by TCRdb to 2022 to 2024). About the study as a whole: Two doses of either the BNT162b2 or the mRNA-1273 mRNA SARS-CoV-2 vaccine were administered to participants. In the study, cultures from other donors were sequenced using the Oncomine TCR Beta short-read assay on an Illumina iSeq 100. A total of some eleven COVID-19 convalescent patients and 4 SARS-CoV-2-naive healthy vaccine recipients were included in the full study. SARS-CoV-2 spike-specific CD4+ TCR repertoires were compared before and after mRNA vaccination in COVID-19 convalescent patients and in infection-naive vaccine recipients.

The germline V gene (reference sequence) supplies CDR1 LNHDA and CDR2 SQIVND. From its cysteine to its phenylalanine, the CDR3 spans 14 amino acids. The sequence is cut down to CDR3 DNA, 42 bases in frame from base 1. Deletion took 5 bases off V and 4 bases off J, with a span of 12 bases between the germline ends. What the research found in general, with its limitations: Among healthy vaccine recipients, nearly all vaccine-induced clones were SARS-CoV-2 mono-reactive, and only 1 of 255 was cross-reactive with common cold coronaviruses. The study was limited by a small number of convalescent patients and lacked early post-infection timepoints. At late post-vaccination timepoints, both infection-induced and vaccine-induced clones showed marked clonal contraction, consistent with waning T cell responses.

As regards this clone: The antigen it recognizes is unknown. No much larger clone exists at a distance of one base, and base qualities are not known.

Library preparation employed the immunoSEQ multiplex PCR assay. DNA from the CD4+ T cells that had been cultured and isolated underwent TCR beta CDR3 sequencing. Per the authors' processing: Non-productive TCR sequences were discarded, and reads were trimmed to the CDR3 region, with only CDR3s of 7 or more amino acids retained. Antigen-specific clonotypes were identified with the MANAFEST web app by comparing expansion in peptide wells against reference cultures. To be called positive, a clone needed expansion at FDR<0.05 compared with the reference and with all other wells, an odds ratio greater than 5, and a frequency greater than 0.1% in two replicate wells. Cross-reactive clonotypes were defined as significantly expanded in SARS-CoV-2 spike wells and in at least one common cold coronavirus spike condition. CDR3 similarity was assessed by Levenshtein distance using the stringdist R package, and unrooted trees were constructed with ape in R 3.6.1. TCRdb mirrors the immuneACCESS table, restricted to in-frame sequences. Some clones are absent from its copies; in checked studies, under half trace to an unresolved V gene, and the reason for the others is unknown. That table supplies the V and J calls and clone size; D and trimming were determined from the DNA. The sample yields roughly 35,000 clones; about 70% were counted once. The top ten constitute 14% to 15% of the sample.

The ViraFEST assay stimulated PBMC with viral peptide pools and then used TCR sequencing to identify antigen-specific CD4+ T cell clonotypes by expansion. After less than 13 days of culture, CD4+ T cells were isolated with the EasySep CD4+ T cell isolation kit. Healthy vaccine recipients had no prior SARS-CoV-2 infection, confirmed by negative nucleocapsid antibodies before and after vaccination. Each well held under 2.5 million PBMC cultured in IMDM containing approximately 5% human AB serum, about 10 IU/ml IL-2 and gentamicin, along with approximately 10 ug/ml peptides. Half of the culture medium was replaced with fresh IL-2-containing medium on days 3 and 7. Unless noted otherwise, every peptide stimulation condition was cultured in triplicate wells. PBMC were separated from whole blood using Ficoll-Paque Plus gradient centrifugation and were then either cryopreserved at -140C or used fresh. The overlapping peptide pools covered the spike proteins of SARS-CoV-2 and of the common cold coronaviruses HCoV-NL63, HCoV-OC43 and HCoV-229E. The QIAamp micro DNA kit was used to extract genomic DNA from the cultured CD4+ T cells.

The sequenced sample was CD4+ T cells from PBMCs cultured with HCoV-OC43 spike peptides, obtained before COVID-19 vaccination. The label giving this sample's cell subset or site can be read as: HCoV-OC43 spike overlapping peptide pool stimulation. The clonotype was recovered from a human donor who received a COVID-19 vaccine. This sequence uses TRBV19 and TRBJ2-1; a tentative D match to TRBD1 spans 5 bases. The bases read TGTGCCAGTAGTCCAGGGCCTTTATACAATGAGCAGTTCTTC. Translation gives CASSPGPLYNEQFF.